The source of this T cell receptor (beta chain) is a study of blood T cell repertoires in COVID-19. The CDR3 has 12 residues. V dropped 8 bases and J dropped 8 bases, with 15 bases sitting between them. Germline V CDR1 and CDR2: SGHTA, FQGTGA. Clones were read by immunoSEQ multiplex PCR, and TCRdb kept only the in-frame ones, dropping some. The sample includes roughly 170,000 clones, approximately 86% of them seen just once. The source is a man aged 60 to 69 who had recovered from COVID-19. Sample: PBMCs or T cells enriched from blood (not recorded which). The rearrangement joins TRBV7-3 to TRBJ1-2; maybe TRBD1 (6 bases). The CDR3 loop is CASGGAGGGYTF. Here the CDR3 DNA reads TGTGCCAGCGGGGGGGCCGGAGGAGGCTACACCTTC.